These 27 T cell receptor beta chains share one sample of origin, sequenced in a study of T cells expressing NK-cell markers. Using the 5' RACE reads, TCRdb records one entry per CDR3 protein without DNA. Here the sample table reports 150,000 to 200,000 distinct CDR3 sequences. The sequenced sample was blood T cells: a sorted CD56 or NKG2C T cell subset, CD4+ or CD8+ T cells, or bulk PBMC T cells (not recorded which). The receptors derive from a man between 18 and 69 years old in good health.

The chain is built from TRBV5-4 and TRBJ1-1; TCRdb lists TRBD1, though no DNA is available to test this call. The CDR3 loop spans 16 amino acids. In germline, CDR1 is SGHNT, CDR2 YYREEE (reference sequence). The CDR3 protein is CASSPKQGARSTEAFF.

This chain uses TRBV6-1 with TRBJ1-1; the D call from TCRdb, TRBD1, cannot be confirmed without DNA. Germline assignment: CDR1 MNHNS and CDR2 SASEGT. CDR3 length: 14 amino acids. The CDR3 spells CASSPGFGATEAFF.

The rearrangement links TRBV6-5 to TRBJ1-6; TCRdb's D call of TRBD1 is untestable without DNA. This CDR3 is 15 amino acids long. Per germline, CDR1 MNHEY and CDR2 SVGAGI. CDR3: CASSYSARGSSPLHF.

This chain's CDR3 is CSVPEGVTGEAFF. This sequence joins TRBV29-1 and TRBJ1-1; TCRdb designates TRBD1, a call that cannot be tested without DNA. Germline CDR1 and CDR2: SQVTM and ANQGSEA. This CDR3 spans 13 amino acids.

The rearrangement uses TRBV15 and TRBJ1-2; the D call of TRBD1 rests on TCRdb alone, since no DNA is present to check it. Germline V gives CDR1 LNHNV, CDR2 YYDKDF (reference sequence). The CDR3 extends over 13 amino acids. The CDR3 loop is CATSARGGDGYTF.

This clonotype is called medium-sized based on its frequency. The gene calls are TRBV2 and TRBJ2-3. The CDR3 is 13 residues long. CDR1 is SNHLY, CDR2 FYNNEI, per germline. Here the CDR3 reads CASTDGVSDTQYF.

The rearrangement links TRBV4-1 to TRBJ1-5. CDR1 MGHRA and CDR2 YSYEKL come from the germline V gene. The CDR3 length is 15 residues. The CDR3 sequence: CASSQDRGTRQPQHF.

The CDR3 loop is CASTLDAGGNEKLFF. V usage is TRBV6-5 and J usage is TRBJ1-4. Germline lookup yields CDR1 MNHEY and CDR2 SVGAGI. The CDR3 extends over 15 amino acids.

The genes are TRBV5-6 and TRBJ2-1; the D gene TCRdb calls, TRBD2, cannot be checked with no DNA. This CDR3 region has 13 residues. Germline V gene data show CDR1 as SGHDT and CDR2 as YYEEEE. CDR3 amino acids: CASIAGGYNEQFF.

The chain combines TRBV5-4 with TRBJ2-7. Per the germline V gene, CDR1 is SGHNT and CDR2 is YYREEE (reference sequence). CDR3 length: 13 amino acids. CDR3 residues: CASSLEGDYEQYF. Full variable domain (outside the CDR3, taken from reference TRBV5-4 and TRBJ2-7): ETGVTQSPTHLIKTRGQQVTLRCSSQSGHNTVSWYQQALGQGPQFIFQYYREEENGRGNFPPRFSGLQFPNYSSELNVNALELDDSALYLCASSLEGDYEQYFGPGTRLTVT.

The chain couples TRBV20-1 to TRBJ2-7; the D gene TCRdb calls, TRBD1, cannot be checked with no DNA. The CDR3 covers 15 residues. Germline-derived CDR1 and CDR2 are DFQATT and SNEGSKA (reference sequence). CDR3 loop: CSARDRRESSYEQYF.

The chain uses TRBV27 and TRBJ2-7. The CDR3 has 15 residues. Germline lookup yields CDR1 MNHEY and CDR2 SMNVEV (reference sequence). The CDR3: CASSLYGEVSYEQYF.

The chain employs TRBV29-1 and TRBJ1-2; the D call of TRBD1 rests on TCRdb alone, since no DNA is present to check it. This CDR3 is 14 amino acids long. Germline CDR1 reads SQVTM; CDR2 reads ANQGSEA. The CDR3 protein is CSVVWAYIRGGYTF.

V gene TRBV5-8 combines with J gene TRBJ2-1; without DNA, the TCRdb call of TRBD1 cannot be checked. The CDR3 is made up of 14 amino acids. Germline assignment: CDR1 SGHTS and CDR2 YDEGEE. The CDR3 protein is CASSRRGVYNEQFF.

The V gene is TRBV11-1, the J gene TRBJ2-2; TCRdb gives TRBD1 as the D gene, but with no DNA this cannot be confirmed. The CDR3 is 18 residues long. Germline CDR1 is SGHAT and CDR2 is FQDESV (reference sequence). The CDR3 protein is CASSWGPGTGRNTGELFF.

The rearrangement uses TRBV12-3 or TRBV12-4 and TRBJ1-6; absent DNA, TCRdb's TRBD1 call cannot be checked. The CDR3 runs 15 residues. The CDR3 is CASKSGGAGSWPLHF.

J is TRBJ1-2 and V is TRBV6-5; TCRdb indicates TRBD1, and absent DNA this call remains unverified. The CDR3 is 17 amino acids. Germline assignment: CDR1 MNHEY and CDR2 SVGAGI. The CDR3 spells CASSYLGDRTTNYGYTF.

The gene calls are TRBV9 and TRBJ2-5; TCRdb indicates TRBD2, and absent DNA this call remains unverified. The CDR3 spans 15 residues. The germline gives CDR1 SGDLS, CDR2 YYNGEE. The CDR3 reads CASSSAGGGAETQYF.

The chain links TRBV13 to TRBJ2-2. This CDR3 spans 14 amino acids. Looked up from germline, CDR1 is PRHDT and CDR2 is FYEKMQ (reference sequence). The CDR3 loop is CASSLGANTGELFF.

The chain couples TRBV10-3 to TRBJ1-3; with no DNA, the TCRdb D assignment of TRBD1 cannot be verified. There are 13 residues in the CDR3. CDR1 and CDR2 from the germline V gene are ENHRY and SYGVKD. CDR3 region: CAISEVTENTIYF.

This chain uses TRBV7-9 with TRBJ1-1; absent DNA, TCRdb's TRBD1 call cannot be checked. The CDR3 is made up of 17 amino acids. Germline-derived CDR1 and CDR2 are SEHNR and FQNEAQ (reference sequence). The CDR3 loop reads CASSVSAGGLKDTEAFF.

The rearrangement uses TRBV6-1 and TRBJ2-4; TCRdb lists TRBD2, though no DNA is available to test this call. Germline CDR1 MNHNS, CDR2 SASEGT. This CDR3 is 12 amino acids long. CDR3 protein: CAAGGGKNIQYF.

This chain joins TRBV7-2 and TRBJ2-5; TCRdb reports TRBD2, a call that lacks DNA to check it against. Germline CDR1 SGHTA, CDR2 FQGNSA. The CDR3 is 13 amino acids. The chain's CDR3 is CASSFDSPGTQYF. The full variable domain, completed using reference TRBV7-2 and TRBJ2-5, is GAGVSQSPSNKVTEKGKDVELRCDPISGHTALYWYRQSLGQGLEFLIYFQGNSAPDKSGLPSDRFSAERTGGSVSTLTIQRTQQEDSAVYLCASSFDSPGTQYFGPGTRLLVL.

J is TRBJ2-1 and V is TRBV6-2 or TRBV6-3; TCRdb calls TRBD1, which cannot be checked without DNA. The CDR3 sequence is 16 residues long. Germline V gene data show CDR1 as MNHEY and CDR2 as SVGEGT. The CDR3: CASSHYRGSSYNEQFF.

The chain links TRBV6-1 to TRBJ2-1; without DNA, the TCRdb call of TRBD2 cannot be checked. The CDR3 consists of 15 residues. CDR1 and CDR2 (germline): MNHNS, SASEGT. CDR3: CASSRPGLAVYEQFF.

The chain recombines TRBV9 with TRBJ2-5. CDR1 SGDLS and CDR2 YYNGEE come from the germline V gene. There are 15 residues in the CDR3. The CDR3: CASSVAGDIQETQYF.

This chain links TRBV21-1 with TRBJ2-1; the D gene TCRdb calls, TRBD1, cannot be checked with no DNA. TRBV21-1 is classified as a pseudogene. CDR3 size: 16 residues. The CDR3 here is CASSIPGRSSYNEQFF.